This TCR beta chain was recovered during a study of T cells after yellow fever vaccination. TCRdb fed the 5' RACE reads into MiXCR, producing one record per CDR3 protein. The table records 610,000 or so distinct CDR3 sequences, roughly 12% of them present only once. V lost 3 bases and J lost 8; bases outside the gene matches: 6. The CDR3 contains 16 residues. Material: PBMCs, obtained on the day of the yellow fever booster vaccination. This sequence originates from a man aged 25-40 years who received the YFV17D yellow fever vaccine. V usage is TRBV12-3 or TRBV12-4 and J usage is TRBJ2-1; 14 bases match TRBD2. CDR3 in DNA: TGTGCCAGCAGTTTCTTTGGGACTAGCGGGAGACATGAGCAGTTCTTC. Translation: CASSFFGTSGRHEQFF.